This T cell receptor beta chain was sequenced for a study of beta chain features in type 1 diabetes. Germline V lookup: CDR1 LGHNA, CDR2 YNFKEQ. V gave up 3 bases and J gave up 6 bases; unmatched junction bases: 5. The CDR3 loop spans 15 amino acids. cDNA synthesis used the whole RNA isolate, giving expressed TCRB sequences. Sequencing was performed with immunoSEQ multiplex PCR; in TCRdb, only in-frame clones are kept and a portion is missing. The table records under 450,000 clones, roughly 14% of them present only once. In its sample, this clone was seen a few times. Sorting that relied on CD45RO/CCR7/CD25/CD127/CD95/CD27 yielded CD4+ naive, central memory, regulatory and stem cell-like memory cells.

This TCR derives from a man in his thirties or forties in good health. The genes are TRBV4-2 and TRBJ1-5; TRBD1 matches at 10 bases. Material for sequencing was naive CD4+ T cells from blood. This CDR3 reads CASSQLDRGLQPQHF. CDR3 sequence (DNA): TGTGCCAGCAGCCAGCTCGACAGGGGGCTTCAGCCCCAGCATTTT.